This TCR beta chain was profiled in a study of T cells in Graves' hyperthyroidism and ophthalmopathy. Stability of Graves' hyperthyroidism was defined as absent ophthalmopathy progression within 18 months. The patients, who ranged from 18 to 65 in age, presented with newly diagnosed hyperthyroidism lasting under 2 months. RNA transcripts provided the source from which TCR beta CDR3 regions were amplified. The HTBI primer set drove a first-round RT-PCR of the TCR CDR3. TCRdb reprocessed the multiplex PCR reads with MiXCR, giving one entry per CDR3 protein. The table records a few hundred thousand distinct CDR3 sequences, 15% to 17% of them present only once. This clonotype was observed at least ten times. The ends were cut back, 3 bases at V and 2 bases at J, with 3 bases in the middle. The CDR3 is 11 amino acids. Per germline, CDR1 DFQATT and CDR2 SNEGSKA (reference sequence).

V and J are TRBV20-1 and TRBJ2-3; D gene uncertain. The specimen sequenced was blood. This TCR came from a woman aged 25 to 45 with Graves' hyperthyroidism. DNA for the CDR3: TGCAGTGCTAGCTCCACAGATACGCAGTATTTT. Translating gives CSASSTDTQYF.